Presented here are 31 T cell receptor beta chains from one specimen sequenced in a study of cytomegalovirus exposure and HLA in healthy donors. Primers: 60 Vbeta forward and 13 Jbeta reverse. TCRdb keeps only in-frame clones here, not all; method: immunoSEQ multiplex PCR. The table shows about 160,000 clones, with over 75% occurring only once. The sequenced sample was PBMCs. These receptors came from a woman aged 45-59 years in good health and CMV-seropositive.

This clone has more than one count but fewer than ten. The chain combines TRBV4-1 with TRBJ2-3, with D possibly being TRBD2 (6 bases). The V end lost 4 bases, the J end lost 0 bases, and 8 bases lay between the germline ends. This CDR3 has 14 amino acids. CDR1 MGHRA and CDR2 YSYEKL come from the germline V gene. The DNA for the CDR3 is TGCGCCAGCAGCCCCGGGACTAGCACAGATACGCAGTATTTT. It codes for CASSPGTSTDTQYF.

This clone was found a few times. This rearrangement joins TRBV10-3 to TRBJ2-6; D call uncertain. Germline V gene data show CDR1 as ENHRY and CDR2 as SYGVKD. The CDR3 is made up of 15 amino acids. V was trimmed by 7 bases and J by 0 bases, leaving 10 bases between them. The chain's CDR3 is CAINGGRSGANVLTF. CDR3 bases: TGTGCCATCAACGGCGGCCGCTCTGGGGCCAACGTCCTGACTTTC.

This chain connects TRBV5-1 to TRBJ1-1; tentatively, D is TRBD1 (5 bases). There are 15 residues in the CDR3. From germline, CDR1 is SGHRS and CDR2 YFSETQ. The V gene lost 0 bases and the J gene lost 1 base, with 10 bases spanning the gap. CDR3 bases: TGCGCCAGCAGCTTGGGAGGACATAAGAACACTGAAGCTTTCTTT. Its translation is CASSLGGHKNTEAFF.

V gene TRBV10-2 combines with J gene TRBJ2-3; TRBD1 matches at 7 bases. The germline CDR1 and CDR2 sequences are WSHSY and SAAADI. This CDR3 has 16 amino acids. V lost 6 bases, J lost 4 bases, and 13 bases stayed unmatched. Here the CDR3 reads CASSPQTGFGADTQYF. The CDR3 DNA is TGCGCCAGCAGCCCTCAGACAGGGTTTGGGGCAGATACGCAGTATTTT.

This clone was seen only once. V gene TRBV5-4 combines with J gene TRBJ2-1, with no clear D. The CDR3 has 12 amino acids. Germline loops: CDR1 SGHNT, CDR2 YYREEE (reference sequence). V lost 4 bases to trimming and J lost 4 bases, with 6 bases between them. The CDR3 DNA reads as TGTGCCAGCAGCCATCTATACAATGAGCAGTTCTTC. Protein sequence: CASSHLYNEQFF. Combining the CDR3 with reference TRBV5-4 and TRBJ2-1 gives the whole variable domain ETGVTQSPTHLIKTRGQQVTLRCSSQSGHNTVSWYQQALGQGPQFIFQYYREEENGRGNFPPRFSGLQFPNYSSELNVNALELDDSALYLCASSHLYNEQFFGPGTRLTVL.

The CDR3 bases are TGTGCCAGCAGCTCCCGACAAAGGGGTGTCTACGAGACCCAGTACTTC. It yields the protein CASSSRQRGVYETQYF. The chain is built from TRBV5-5 and TRBJ2-5, with D perhaps TRBD1 (5 bases). The CDR3 length is 16 residues. Germline values: CDR1 SGHKS, CDR2 YYEKEE (reference sequence). Trimming removed 3 bases from V and 5 bases from J, with 20 bases in between.

This chain links TRBV5-1 with TRBJ2-5; 7 bases map to TRBD1. Trimming took 5 bases from V and 2 from J; bases not matched to a gene: 3. The CDR3 contains 13 residues. Germline V gene data show CDR1 as SGHRS and CDR2 as YFSETQ. The CDR3 nucleotides read TGCGCCAGCAGGGAGACAGGGCAAGAGACCCAGTACTTC. Translation: CASRETGQETQYF.

The chain carries TRBV2 and TRBJ2-5, with TRBD1 matching 7 bases. This CDR3 region has 14 residues. Germline V CDR1 and CDR2: SNHLY, FYNNEI. Trimming removed 5 bases from V and 1 base from J; junction bases left unmatched: 4. The CDR3 protein is CASSKQGFQETQYF. CDR3 DNA: TGTGCCAGCAGTAAACAGGGGTTCCAAGAGACCCAGTACTTC.

V gene TRBV2 combines with J gene TRBJ2-1; TRBD2 matches at 13 bases. Germline values: CDR1 SNHLY, CDR2 FYNNEI. V lost 7 bases and J lost 4; bases outside the gene matches: 4. The CDR3 is made up of 15 amino acids. The CDR3 nucleotides read TGTGCCAGCAATCAGGGACTAGCGGGATACAATGAGCAGTTCTTC. It translates to CASNQGLAGYNEQFF.

The chain uses TRBV28 and TRBJ2-2; D is undetermined. V lost 6 bases and J lost 0, with 17 bases in between. This CDR3 comprises 17 residues. Looked up from germline, CDR1 is MDHEN and CDR2 is SYDVKM. As DNA, the CDR3 is TGTGCCAGCAGCCTCGAGTTAGACTCCGCGAACACCGGGGAGCTGTTTTTT. Translation: CASSLELDSANTGELFF.

This chain joins TRBV2 and TRBJ2-3; D possibly corresponds to TRBD1 (6 bases). Germline CDR1 SNHLY, CDR2 FYNNEI. The CDR3 is 13 amino acids. Trimming left V 4 bases short and J 4 bases short, with 9 bases between. For the CDR3, the DNA is TGTGCCAGCAGTGGGACAGTGGCAGATACGCAGTATTTT. This codes for CASSGTVADTQYF.

The rearrangement links TRBV7-8 to TRBJ1-5; TRBD1 aligns across 8 bases. The germline gives CDR1 SGHVS, CDR2 FQNEAQ. V was clipped by 2 bases and J by 4 bases; unmatched bases: 4. This CDR3 contains 15 residues. The CDR3 DNA reads as TGTGCCAGCAGCTTAAGGACAGGGCTAAATCAGCCCCAGCATTTT. This codes for CASSLRTGLNQPQHF. Supplemented by reference TRBV7-8 and TRBJ1-5, the full variable domain reads GAGVSQSPRYKVAKRGQDVALRCDPISGHVSLFWYQQALGQGPEFLTYFQNEAQLDKSGLPSDRFFAERPEGSVSTLKIQRTQQEDSAVYLCASSLRTGLNQPQHFGDGTRLSIL.

The rearrangement uses TRBV7-2 and TRBJ2-7; D is perhaps TRBD1 (5 bases). This CDR3 spans 15 amino acids. Germline-derived CDR1 and CDR2 are SGHTA and FQGNSA. Trimming removed 2 bases from V and 5 bases from J, with 16 bases in between. The CDR3, as DNA: TGTGCCAGCAGCTTAAGAACAGGCCCCGCGGACGAGCAGTACTTC. Protein product: CASSLRTGPADEQYF.

This clone was seen a few times. The CDR3 region is CATLQGLNTEAFF. The CDR3 bases are TGTGCCACCTTACAGGGCCTGAACACTGAAGCTTTCTTT. This chain links TRBV6-5 with TRBJ1-1; perhaps TRBD1 as D (6 bases). The V end was cut by 10 bases, the J end by 0 bases, with 12 bases between. This CDR3 contains 13 residues. CDR1 and CDR2 from the germline V gene are MNHEY and SVGAGI.

The chain couples TRBV7-6 to TRBJ2-2, with 9 positions matching TRBD2. V lost 4 bases, J lost 6 bases, and 9 bases stayed unmatched. This CDR3 comprises 16 residues. Germline V lookup: CDR1 SGHVS, CDR2 FNYEAQ. CDR3 amino acids: CASSSYSGGGAGELFF. CDR3 sequence (DNA): TGTGCCAGCAGCTCCTATAGCGGGGGTGGGGCCGGGGAGCTGTTTTTT.

This chain uses TRBV5-6 with TRBJ1-4, with D perhaps matching TRBD1 (6 bases). Trimming shortened V by 0 bases and J by 5 bases, and 14 bases separated the two germline ends. CDR1 SGHDT and CDR2 YYEEEE come from the germline V gene. The CDR3 loop spans 16 amino acids. The CDR3 nucleotides read TGTGCCAGCAGCTTGGGAAACAGGGTCCAGAATGAAAAACTGTTTTTT. It is translated as CASSLGNRVQNEKLFF.

CDR3: CASSPAGDSTDTQYF. CDR3 in DNA: TGTGCCAGCAGCCCCGCAGGGGATAGCACAGATACGCAGTATTTT. The chain employs TRBV6-5 and TRBJ2-3, with a weak D call TRBD1 (6 bases). Germline CDR1 and CDR2: MNHEY and SVGAGI. The CDR3 is 15 amino acids. Trimming removed 6 bases at V and 0 bases at J, with 13 bases between.

The V gene is TRBV4-1, the J gene TRBJ2-7; a weak D match, TRBD1 (6 bases). Trimming cost V 1 base and J 3 bases, with 13 bases left between them. CDR1 is MGHRA, CDR2 YSYEKL, per germline. The CDR3 length is 15 residues. The CDR3 nucleotides are TGCGCCAGCAGCCAAGGATCCCACAGGGACTACGAGCAGTACTTC. It codes for CASSQGSHRDYEQYF.

The chain combines TRBV7-2 with TRBJ1-6, with TRBD1 matching over 8 bases. CDR1 is SGHTA, CDR2 FQGNSA, per germline. This CDR3 has 17 residues. J lost 8 bases, V lost 0 bases, and 9 bases had no gene match. CDR3 loop: CASSLAHGQGLDSPLHF. The CDR3 region has the DNA TGTGCCAGCAGCTTAGCCCACGGACAGGGTTTGGATTCACCCCTCCACTTT.

Written as DNA, the CDR3 is TGCGCCAGCAGTCAACCGGGACAGAGCAATCAGCCCCAGCATTTT. Translated, it gives CASSQPGQSNQPQHF. The chain links TRBV23-1 to TRBJ1-5, with TRBD1 matching 7 bases. TRBV23-1 is reported as an ORF; its role is uncertain. V was clipped by 2 bases and J by 1 base; unmatched bases: 2. The CDR3 is made up of 15 amino acids.

V usage is TRBV30 and J usage is TRBJ2-3, with D perhaps matching TRBD2 (6 bases). Germline CDR1 and CDR2: GTSNPN and SVGIG (reference sequence). Trimming removed 2 bases from V and 3 bases from J, with 12 bases in between. The CDR3 has 14 amino acids. The CDR3 is CAWSNPGVTDTQYF. For the CDR3, the DNA is TGTGCCTGGAGTAACCCGGGGGTTACAGATACGCAGTATTTT. Full variable domain (missing parts from reference TRBV30 and TRBJ2-3): SQTIHQWPATLVQPVGSPLSLECTVEGTSNPNLYWYRQAAGRGLQLLFYSVGIGQISSEVPQNLSASRPQDRQFILSSKKLLLSDSGFYLCAWSNPGVTDTQYFGPGTRLTVL.

The chain employs TRBV11-2 and TRBJ2-5, with D maybe TRBD1 (6 bases). The CDR3 extends over 14 amino acids. Germline V gives CDR1 SGHAT, CDR2 FQNNGV. Trimming pared 5 bases from V and 5 bases from J, leaving 15 bases between. The CDR3 is CASSPQGHGETQYF. The CDR3 region has the DNA TGTGCCAGCAGCCCACAGGGCCACGGGGAGACCCAGTACTTC. Drawing the rest from reference TRBV11-2 and TRBJ2-5, the complete variable domain is EAGVAQSPRYKIIEKRQSVAFWCNPISGHATLYWYQQILGQGPKLLIQFQNNGVVDDSQLPKDRFSAERLKGVDSTLKIQPAKLEDSAVYLCASSPQGHGETQYFGPGTRLLVL.

The chain couples TRBV7-8 to TRBJ2-7, with 7 bases identical to TRBD1. The germline V gene has CDR1 SGHVS and CDR2 FQNEAQ. With V trimmed by 6 bases and J by 0 bases, 8 bases remained unmatched. CDR3 length equals 15 residues. Written as DNA, the CDR3 is TGTGCCAGCAGTCACTCGGACAGGCCCTCCTACGAGCAGTACTTC. This codes for CASSHSDRPSYEQYF.

V is TRBV7-9 and J is TRBJ1-5; D might be TRBD1 (6 bases). This CDR3 is 13 amino acids long. Germline loops: CDR1 SEHNR, CDR2 FQNEAQ (reference sequence). V shed 5 bases and J shed 3 bases, with 8 bases lying between them. CDR3 in amino acids: CASSGQPNQPQHF. The CDR3 DNA is TGTGCCAGCAGCGGACAGCCCAATCAGCCCCAGCATTTT. Full variable domain (remainder filled in from reference TRBV7-9 and TRBJ1-5): DTGVSQNPRHKITKRGQNVTFRCDPISEHNRLYWYRQTLGQGPEFLTYFQNEAQLEKSRLLSDRFSAERPKGSFSTLEIQRTEQGDSAMYLCASSGQPNQPQHFGDGTRLSIL.

The chain is built from TRBV7-2 and TRBJ2-1; TRBD2 agrees at 7 bases. CDR3 length: 13 residues. Per germline, CDR1 SGHTA and CDR2 FQGNSA. Trimming at V came to 5 bases and at J to 8 bases, leaving 6 bases not matched to a gene. CDR3 loop: CASSRGGLDEQFF. CDR3 coding DNA: TGTGCCAGCAGCCGCGGGGGTCTTGATGAGCAGTTCTTC.

The gene calls are TRBV7-9 and TRBJ1-2, with TRBD1 identical over 7 bases. The CDR3 sequence is 15 residues long. The trim removed 0 bases at V and 6 bases at J, leaving 7 bases unmatched. Germline V gene lookup returns CDR1 SEHNR and CDR2 FQNEAQ (reference sequence). CDR3 loop: CASSLAGRGPDGYTF. DNA for the CDR3: TGTGCCAGCAGCTTAGCCGGTAGGGGGCCAGATGGCTACACCTTC.

The rearrangement joins TRBV6-5 to TRBJ1-5, with D possibly matching TRBD1 (6 bases). Germline loops: CDR1 MNHEY, CDR2 SVGAGI. Trimming took 6 bases from V and 8 from J, leaving 20 bases between them. The CDR3 has 15 residues. In DNA form, the CDR3 reads TGTGCCAGCAGCATGACAGGTAACGGGATGGAGCCCCAGCATTTT. It is translated as CASSMTGNGMEPQHF.

The chain recombines TRBV6-1 with TRBJ2-5; D might be TRBD2 (6 bases). CDR3 length: 14 residues. The germline V gene has CDR1 MNHNS and CDR2 SASEGT. Trimming took off 7 bases at V and 5 bases at J, with 17 bases between the two ends. CDR3 in DNA: TGTGCCAGCACTAGCGCCGCCCCCAGGGAGACCCAGTACTTC. Amino acids: CASTSAAPRETQYF.

This chain connects TRBV10-1 to TRBJ2-7, with a tentative D call TRBD1 (5 bases). The CDR3 runs 18 residues. Between the trimmed V and J ends, which lost 7 bases and 3 bases, there was a span of 28 bases. CDR1 is WNHNN and CDR2 is SYGVQD in the germline V gene (reference sequence). This CDR3 reads CASISNEQATHSYYEQYF. CDR3 bases: TGCGCCAGCATATCGAATGAACAGGCCACACATTCCTACTACGAGCAGTACTTC.

This chain links TRBV11-2 with TRBJ2-7; tentative D call: TRBD2 (6 bases). This CDR3 is 14 amino acids long. Deletions cut 3 bases from V and 3 bases from J, with 12 bases between. CDR1 and CDR2 (germline): SGHAT, FQNNGV. In nucleotides, the CDR3 is TGTGCCAGCAGCTTTGGAGGGAATTTCTACGAGCAGTACTTC. The encoded protein is CASSFGGNFYEQYF.

V gene TRBV5-1 combines with J gene TRBJ2-3; D is uncertain. The CDR3 covers 11 residues. V was cut by 2 bases and J by 6 bases, with 4 bases left in between. CDR1 and CDR2 from the germline V gene are SGHRS and YFSETQ. The CDR3 DNA is TGCGCCAGCAGCTTACGGGATACGCAGTATTTT. Amino acid sequence: CASSLRDTQYF.